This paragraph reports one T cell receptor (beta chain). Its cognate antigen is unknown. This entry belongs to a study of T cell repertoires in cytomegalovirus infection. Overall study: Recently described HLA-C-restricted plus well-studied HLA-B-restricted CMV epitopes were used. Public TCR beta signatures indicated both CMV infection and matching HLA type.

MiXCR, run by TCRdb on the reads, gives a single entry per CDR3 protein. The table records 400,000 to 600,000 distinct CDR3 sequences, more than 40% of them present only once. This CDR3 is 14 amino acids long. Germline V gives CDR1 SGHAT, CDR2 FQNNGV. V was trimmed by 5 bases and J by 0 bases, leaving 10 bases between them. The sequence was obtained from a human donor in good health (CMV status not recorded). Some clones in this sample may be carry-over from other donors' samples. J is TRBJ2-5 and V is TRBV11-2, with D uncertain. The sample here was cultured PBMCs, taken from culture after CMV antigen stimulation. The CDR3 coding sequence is TGTGCCAGCAGCCCCCGGATAAACCAAGAGACCCAGTACTTC. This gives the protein CASSPRINQETQYF.